These 8 T cell receptor beta chains came from one sample sequenced in a study of liver allograft versus peripheral blood T cells. Study-level background: Comparisons were made between T cell receptor repertoires found in transplanted livers and those circulating in recipients' peripheral blood.

TCRdb re-derived calls from the reads in MiXCR, one entry per CDR3 protein. The sample consists of about 6,000 distinct CDR3 sequences, 15% to 20% of them appearing once. The receptors shown here come from a human patient who had a liver transplant. Some T cells may have originated in the graft donor.

Comments on this clonotype: This likely stems from a read error, as it lies one base from a far larger clone. The rearrangement joins TRBV19 to TRBJ1-4; D is possibly TRBD1 (6 bases). The J call may be wrong; the DNA end is better matched by TRBJ1-6. The germline V gene has CDR1 LNHDA and CDR2 SQIVND (reference sequence). This CDR3 comprises 19 residues. CDR3 sequence (DNA): TGTACCAGTAGCCTGAGGGGGGTCAACAGGCACCTGCGGAATTCACCCCTCCACTTT. Protein sequence: CTSSLRGVNRHLRNSPLHF.

This clonotype was observed a handful of times. The chain employs TRBV7-9 and TRBJ2-1, with 10 positions matching TRBD2. Trimming removed 5 bases from V and 6 bases from J; junction bases left unmatched: 7. In germline, CDR1 is SEHNR, CDR2 FQNEAQ (reference sequence). This CDR3 region has 15 residues. The CDR3 loop reads CASSPSSGSGNEQFF. CDR3 nucleotides: TGTGCCAGCAGCCCATCTAGCGGGAGTGGCAATGAGCAGTTCTTC.

This clonotype is termed medium-sized. The chain carries TRBV18 and TRBJ2-5, with 7 bases that match TRBD1. Trimming at V came to 3 bases and at J to 4 bases, leaving 11 bases not matched to a gene. This CDR3 spans 16 amino acids. The germline V gene encodes CDR1 KGHSH and CDR2 LQKENI. The chain's CDR3 is CASSPGTVGGRETQYF. The CDR3 DNA reads TGTGCCAGCTCACCGGGGACAGTCGGTGGTCGAGAGACCCAGTACTTC.

This clonotype is medium-sized within its sample. The chain is built from TRBV5-6 and TRBJ1-5; D is unclear. V shed 0 bases and J shed 7 bases, with 8 bases lying between them. The CDR3 runs 13 residues. The germline gives CDR1 SGHDT, CDR2 YYEEEE. This CDR3 reads CASSLVGVQPQHF. The CDR3 DNA follows: TGTGCCAGCAGCTTGGTCGGGGTCCAGCCCCAGCATTTT.

This clonotype is medium-sized. The chain employs TRBV6-5 and TRBJ2-3; 10 bases are shared with TRBD2. Germline CDR1 reads MNHEY; CDR2 reads SVGAGI. The CDR3 length is 17 residues. With V trimmed by 5 bases and J by 3 bases, 11 bases remained unmatched. CDR3 region: CASSRHLLAGRTDTQYF. The DNA for the CDR3 is TGTGCCAGCAGTCGCCATTTACTAGCGGGACGGACAGATACGCAGTATTTT.

The chain carries TRBV27 and TRBJ1-6; D ambiguous. Germline CDR1 MNHEY, CDR2 SMNVEV (reference sequence). This CDR3 region has 13 residues. With 1 base removed from V and 7 bases from J, the gap between germline ends came to 5 bases. The CDR3 bases are TGTGCCAGCAGTTTATGGCCAAATTCACCCCTCCACTTT. Its translation: CASSLWPNSPLHF.

J is TRBJ1-5 and V is TRBV19; D is unclear. The CDR3 loop spans 15 amino acids. The germline V gene has CDR1 LNHDA and CDR2 SQIVND (reference sequence). The ends were cut back, 6 bases at V and 3 bases at J, with 15 bases in the middle. In DNA, the CDR3 is TGTGCCAGTAGCGTCATTGGAGGGTACAATCAGCCCCAGCATTTT. It encodes CASSVIGGYNQPQHF.

This clonotype has only a few counts. This chain links TRBV20-1 with TRBJ2-7; D unclear. With 0 bases removed from V and 5 bases from J, the gap between germline ends came to 14 bases. The CDR3 extends over 14 amino acids. The germline V gene encodes CDR1 DFQATT and CDR2 SNEGSKA (reference sequence). This CDR3 reads CSARDWADPDEQYF. The CDR3 DNA is TGCAGTGCTAGAGATTGGGCAGACCCGGACGAGCAGTACTTC.